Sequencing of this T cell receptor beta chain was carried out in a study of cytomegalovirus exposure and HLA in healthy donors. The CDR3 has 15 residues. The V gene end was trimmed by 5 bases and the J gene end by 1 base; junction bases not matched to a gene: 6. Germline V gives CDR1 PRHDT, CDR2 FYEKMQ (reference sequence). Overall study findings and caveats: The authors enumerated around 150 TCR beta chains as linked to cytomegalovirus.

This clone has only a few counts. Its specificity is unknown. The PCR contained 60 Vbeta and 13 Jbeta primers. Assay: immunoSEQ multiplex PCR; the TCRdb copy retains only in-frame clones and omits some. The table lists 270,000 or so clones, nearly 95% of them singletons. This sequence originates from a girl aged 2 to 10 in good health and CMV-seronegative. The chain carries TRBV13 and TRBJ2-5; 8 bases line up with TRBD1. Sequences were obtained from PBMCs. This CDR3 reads CASSPPGGRQETQYF. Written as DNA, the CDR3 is TGTGCCAGCAGCCCACCAGGGGGCCGCCAAGAGACCCAGTACTTC.